The 3 T cell receptor beta chains presented below share a single source sample, sequenced in a study of CD8 T cells in Susac syndrome. Random hexamers primed reverse transcription of about 0.5 to 1 ug RNA. TCRdb used MiXCR to reprocess the immunoSEQ multiplex PCR reads, holding one entry per CDR3 protein. The sample has under 95,000 distinct CDR3 sequences, 95% seen once. Sequencing was done on a sample of CD8+ T cells from PBMCs. All receptors come from a human donor with Susac syndrome.

The CDR3, as DNA: TGTGCCTGGCGGGGCGAGGGCGGGAGTCAGCCCCAGCATTTT. Translation: CAWRGEGGSQPQHF. The chain links TRBV30 to TRBJ1-5; D may be TRBD1 (5 bases). CDR3 length: 14 residues. The germline V gene has CDR1 GTSNPN and CDR2 SVGIG (reference sequence). V shed 5 bases and J shed 6 bases, with 17 bases lying between them.

This clonotype was found once. The chain is built from TRBV13 and TRBJ2-5, with TRBD1 matching over 10 bases. The germline V gene encodes CDR1 PRHDT and CDR2 FYEKMQ (reference sequence). V shed 5 bases and J 5 bases; nucleotides not matched to a gene: 11. This CDR3 has 16 residues. For the CDR3, the DNA is TGTGCCAGCAGCATCCGGGACAGGGGAATCGGGGAGACCCAGTACTTC. Translating it yields CASSIRDRGIGETQYF.

V gene TRBV9 combines with J gene TRBJ2-6; D not resolved. The CDR3 has 15 amino acids. Trimming left V 5 bases short and J 0 bases short, with 9 bases between. Germline V CDR1 and CDR2: SGDLS, YYNGEE. The CDR3 spells CASSAARSGANVLTF. The DNA for the CDR3 is TGTGCCAGCAGTGCAGCGCGCTCTGGGGCCAACGTCCTGACTTTC.